Following are 22 T cell receptor beta chains from one sample sequenced in a study of PD-L1 blockade in urothelial cancer (dated by TCRdb to 2015 to 2018). Receptor amplification or capture employed the immunoSEQ multiplex PCR assay. This is the immuneACCESS table as TCRdb keeps it, with only in-frame sequences that have V and J called. A part of the clones is gone; compared with another copy, unresolved V genes explain less than half, and the rest is unexplained. This sample comprises over 100,000 clones, approximately 90% of them detected only once. The ten top clones hold around 4% of the sample. The time point label here, explained by the study, means: peripheral blood 6 weeks after treatment start. The material sequenced was PBMCs, taken around atezolizumab (anti-PD-L1) treatment. Receptor source: a man in his 60s with urothelial cancer.

CDR3: CASSHVGRGTEAFF. CDR3 nucleotide sequence: TGCGCCAGCAGCCACGTGGGCCGCGGGACTGAAGCTTTCTTT. J is TRBJ1-1 and V is TRBV4-3; no definite D call. Trimming removed 3 bases at V and 5 bases at J, with 13 bases between. This CDR3 contains 14 residues. Germline CDR1 reads LGHNA; CDR2 reads YSLEER.

This clone was seen a handful of times. The rearrangement links TRBV7-6 to TRBJ1-5; TRBD1 matches 8 bases. The V and J ends lost 5 bases and 4 bases, in that order; junction bases with no gene match: 4. Germline lookup yields CDR1 SGHVS and CDR2 FNYEAQ. This CDR3 has 14 residues. The CDR3: CASSTTGENQPQHF. CDR3 DNA: TGTGCCAGCAGCACGACAGGGGAAAATCAGCCCCAGCATTTT.

V is TRBV6-1 and J is TRBJ2-1, with D hard to call. This CDR3 has 15 residues. V was clipped by 7 bases and J by 0 bases, with 13 bases between them. Germline CDR1 MNHNS, CDR2 SASEGT. Here the CDR3 DNA reads TGTGCCAGCACTCCTCAGCACAGCTCCTACAATGAGCAGTTCTTC. This sequence encodes CASTPQHSSYNEQFF.

The V gene is TRBV7-9, the J gene TRBJ2-7; D not certain. V dropped 6 bases and J dropped 2 bases, with 11 bases sitting between them. CDR3 length equals 13 residues. The germline gives CDR1 SEHNR, CDR2 FQNEAQ (reference sequence). CDR3 loop: CASSPSSAYEQYF. CDR3 in DNA: TGTGCCAGCAGTCCAAGTAGTGCCTACGAGCAGTACTTC.

This clone was seen only once. The chain is built from TRBV2 and TRBJ1-4; 7 nucleotides agree with TRBD1. Germline values: CDR1 SNHLY, CDR2 FYNNEI. V gave up 6 bases and J gave up 6 bases; unmatched junction bases: 7. CDR3 length: 14 residues. The DNA for the CDR3 is TGTGCCAGCAGGACCGGGACAGTGTATGAAAAACTGTTTTTT. Its translation is CASRTGTVYEKLFF.

This chain connects TRBV9 to TRBJ2-3, with D unresolved. The V gene lost 3 bases and the J gene lost 2 bases, with 7 bases spanning the gap. Germline CDR1 SGDLS, CDR2 YYNGEE. There are 13 residues in the CDR3. This CDR3 reads CASSEAHTDTQYF. CDR3 in DNA: TGTGCCAGCAGCGAAGCGCACACAGATACGCAGTATTTT.

The rearrangement uses TRBV7-8 and TRBJ2-1; TRBD2 might be the D (5 bases). Looked up from germline, CDR1 is SGHVS and CDR2 is FQNEAQ. Trimming pared 5 bases from V and 3 bases from J, leaving 11 bases between. The CDR3 totals 14 residues. CDR3 nucleotides: TGTGCCAGCAGCATAGGGAGTTTCTACAATGAGCAGTTCTTC. Translation: CASSIGSFYNEQFF.

The chain uses TRBV7-8 and TRBJ2-3, with 10 positions matching TRBD2. The CDR3 consists of 15 residues. In germline, CDR1 is SGHVS, CDR2 FQNEAQ. V shed 2 bases and J 8 bases; nucleotides not matched to a gene: 7. The CDR3 nucleotides read TGTGCCAGCAGCTTAATGTTCAGGACTAGCGGTACGCAGTATTTT. This sequence encodes CASSLMFRTSGTQYF.

The rearrangement joins TRBV7-2 to TRBJ2-1, with TRBD1 identical over 9 bases. V shed 5 bases and J 4 bases; nucleotides not matched to a gene: 12. From germline, CDR1 is SGHTA and CDR2 FQGNSA. The CDR3 covers 17 residues. Here the CDR3 DNA reads TGTGCCAGCAGCCTCCACTTCCCGGGACAGGGATACAATGAGCAGTTCTTC. It is translated as CASSLHFPGQGYNEQFF.

The chain has TRBV5-6 and TRBJ2-7, with D possibly matching TRBD1 (6 bases). V was trimmed by 3 bases and J by 6 bases, leaving 19 bases between them. The CDR3 extends over 15 amino acids. Per germline, CDR1 SGHDT and CDR2 YYEEEE. CDR3 residues: CASSSQQGKHVEQYF. The CDR3 region has the DNA TGTGCCAGCAGCTCCCAACAGGGTAAGCACGTCGAGCAGTACTTC.

The CDR3 DNA reads TGTGCCAGCAGCTTAAATCTGGACAACGAGCAGTACTTC. Its translation is CASSLNLDNEQYF. The chain couples TRBV11-2 to TRBJ2-7; TRBD1 is a possible D gene (5 bases). The V and J ends lost 2 bases and 5 bases respectively, with 10 bases between them. The CDR3 covers 13 residues. Germline V gives CDR1 SGHAT, CDR2 FQNNGV.

This clone was seen just once. The rearrangement links TRBV19 to TRBJ1-4; no clear D. With 1 base removed from V and 5 bases from J, the gap between germline ends came to 8 bases. The CDR3 contains 14 residues. Germline V lookup: CDR1 LNHDA, CDR2 SQIVND (reference sequence). The CDR3 bases are TGTGCCAGTAGTATAGCAGAAAAGAATGAAAAACTGTTTTTT. Amino acid sequence: CASSIAEKNEKLFF.

The V gene is TRBV6-6, the J gene TRBJ1-2, with D unresolved. The CDR3 length is 12 residues. Trimming took 7 bases from V and 5 from J, leaving 11 bases between them. The germline V gene encodes CDR1 MNHNY and CDR2 SVGAGI (reference sequence). CDR3 in DNA: TGTGCCAGCACCCCCCATCGGTATGGCTACACCTTC. This encodes CASTPHRYGYTF.

This chain links TRBV27 with TRBJ1-6; 7 bases are a match to TRBD1. Looked up from germline, CDR1 is MNHEY and CDR2 is SMNVEV (reference sequence). The V and J ends lost 2 bases and 0 bases, in that order; junction bases with no gene match: 13. CDR3 length: 20 residues. This chain's CDR3 is CASSLRADQTGSSYNSPLHF. The CDR3 region has the DNA TGTGCCAGCAGTTTAAGGGCGGATCAGACAGGGAGCTCCTATAATTCACCCCTCCACTTT.

This clone was seen a handful of times. CDR3 nucleotide sequence: TGTGCCAGCAGCTTAAGAGGGGGTTGGACTGAAGCTTTCTTT. Translation gives CASSLRGGWTEAFF. The rearrangement links TRBV11-2 to TRBJ1-1; possibly TRBD1 for D (6 bases). V lost 2 bases and J lost 5, with 12 bases in between. The CDR3 contains 14 residues. CDR1 and CDR2 from the germline V gene are SGHAT and FQNNGV.

The chain combines TRBV7-3 with TRBJ2-2; weak D call: TRBD1 (6 bases). Germline V lookup: CDR1 SGHTA, CDR2 FQGTGA. The CDR3 contains 15 residues. V lost 0 bases to trimming and J lost 4 bases, with 9 bases between them. The CDR3 DNA is TGTGCCAGCAGCTTAACGTTCAGGGGCACCGGGGAGCTGTTTTTT. Translating gives CASSLTFRGTGELFF.

The rearrangement joins TRBV19 to TRBJ1-5; D may be TRBD1 (6 bases). Germline V gene sequence: CDR1 LNHDA, CDR2 SQIVND (reference sequence). The CDR3 totals 12 residues. Trimming removed 9 bases from V and 5 bases from J, with 11 bases in between. This CDR3 reads CASRGEDQPQHF. As DNA, the CDR3 is TGTGCCAGCAGGGGTGAAGATCAGCCCCAGCATTTT.

This clone has just a few counts. The V call is TRBV7-2, the J call TRBJ2-5; 11 nucleotides align to TRBD2. Trimming took 5 bases from V and 9 from J; bases not matched to a gene: 8. CDR3 length: 14 amino acids. Germline V lookup: CDR1 SGHTA, CDR2 FQGNSA. The CDR3 region is CASSLTSGAISQYF. In nucleotides, the CDR3 is TGTGCCAGCAGCCTGACTAGCGGGGCCATTTCCCAGTACTTC. The variable domain in full, with the rest retrieved from reference TRBV7-2 and TRBJ2-5, is GAGVSQSPSNKVTEKGKDVELRCDPISGHTALYWYRQSLGQGLEFLIYFQGNSAPDKSGLPSDRFSAERTGGSVSTLTIQRTQQEDSAVYLCASSLTSGAISQYFGPGTRLLVL.

The chain uses TRBV9 and TRBJ2-3, with 10 bases lining up with TRBD1. The CDR3 totals 14 residues. Trimming at V came to 5 bases and at J to 4 bases, leaving 4 bases not matched to a gene. The germline V gene has CDR1 SGDLS and CDR2 YYNGEE. The DNA of the CDR3 is TGTGCCAGCAGAGGGGACAGGGGTTCAGATACGCAGTATTTT. Its protein product is CASRGDRGSDTQYF. The whole variable domain, filled in from reference TRBV9 and TRBJ2-3, reads DSGVTQTPKHLITATGQRVTLRCSPRSGDLSVYWYQQSLDQGLQFLIQYYNGEERAKGNILERFSAQQFPDLHSELNLSSLELGDSALYFCASRGDRGSDTQYFGPGTRLTVL.

CDR3 coding DNA: TGTGCCAGCAGCCCAATGGAGGGGTACCAAGAGACCCAGTACTTC. It translates to CASSPMEGYQETQYF. The chain recombines TRBV7-6 with TRBJ2-5, with a tentative D call TRBD2 (6 bases). V was pared by 5 bases and J by 0 bases, with 13 bases between. Germline CDR1 reads SGHVS; CDR2 reads FNYEAQ. This CDR3 contains 15 residues.

The table lists this clone with a few counts. The V and J genes are TRBV30 and TRBJ1-2; 7 bases align to TRBD1. CDR1 and CDR2 (germline): GTSNPN, SVGIG (reference sequence). The J segment lost 4 bases and the V segment lost 0 bases, leaving 2 bases of the junction unmatched. This CDR3 spans 13 amino acids. CDR3 sequence reads: CAWSVGQSYGYTF. The CDR3 bases are TGTGCCTGGAGTGTGGGACAGAGCTATGGCTACACCTTC.

The chain joins TRBV29-1 to TRBJ1-4; D not resolved. Germline V CDR1 and CDR2: SQVTM, ANQGSEA. V shed 4 bases and J shed 4 bases, with 7 bases lying between them. CDR3 size: 12 residues. CDR3 sequence reads: CSVAGGNEKLFF. The CDR3 DNA reads TGCAGCGTTGCTGGAGGTAATGAAAAACTGTTTTTT.